This note documents a single TCR beta chain sequence. This entry belongs to a study of control samples from healthy donors and cancer patients. V lost 3 bases and J lost 4, with 25 bases in between. The CDR3 has 19 residues. The repertoire was sequenced with immunoSEQ multiplex PCR; TCRdb's copy has only in-frame clones and lacks some. The sample carries approximately 150,000 clones, less than 95% recorded once. This TCR was sampled from a man aged 18 to 35 in good health. This chain uses TRBV6-7 with TRBJ1-5; D gene uncertain. TRBV6-7 is filed as an ORF, its function uncertain. Sequenced input: blood. The CDR3 DNA is TGTGCCAGCAGTTATCTTTTTACCGAACCCTTAGCTACAAATCAGCCCCAGCATTTT. This encodes CASSYLFTEPLATNQPQHF.